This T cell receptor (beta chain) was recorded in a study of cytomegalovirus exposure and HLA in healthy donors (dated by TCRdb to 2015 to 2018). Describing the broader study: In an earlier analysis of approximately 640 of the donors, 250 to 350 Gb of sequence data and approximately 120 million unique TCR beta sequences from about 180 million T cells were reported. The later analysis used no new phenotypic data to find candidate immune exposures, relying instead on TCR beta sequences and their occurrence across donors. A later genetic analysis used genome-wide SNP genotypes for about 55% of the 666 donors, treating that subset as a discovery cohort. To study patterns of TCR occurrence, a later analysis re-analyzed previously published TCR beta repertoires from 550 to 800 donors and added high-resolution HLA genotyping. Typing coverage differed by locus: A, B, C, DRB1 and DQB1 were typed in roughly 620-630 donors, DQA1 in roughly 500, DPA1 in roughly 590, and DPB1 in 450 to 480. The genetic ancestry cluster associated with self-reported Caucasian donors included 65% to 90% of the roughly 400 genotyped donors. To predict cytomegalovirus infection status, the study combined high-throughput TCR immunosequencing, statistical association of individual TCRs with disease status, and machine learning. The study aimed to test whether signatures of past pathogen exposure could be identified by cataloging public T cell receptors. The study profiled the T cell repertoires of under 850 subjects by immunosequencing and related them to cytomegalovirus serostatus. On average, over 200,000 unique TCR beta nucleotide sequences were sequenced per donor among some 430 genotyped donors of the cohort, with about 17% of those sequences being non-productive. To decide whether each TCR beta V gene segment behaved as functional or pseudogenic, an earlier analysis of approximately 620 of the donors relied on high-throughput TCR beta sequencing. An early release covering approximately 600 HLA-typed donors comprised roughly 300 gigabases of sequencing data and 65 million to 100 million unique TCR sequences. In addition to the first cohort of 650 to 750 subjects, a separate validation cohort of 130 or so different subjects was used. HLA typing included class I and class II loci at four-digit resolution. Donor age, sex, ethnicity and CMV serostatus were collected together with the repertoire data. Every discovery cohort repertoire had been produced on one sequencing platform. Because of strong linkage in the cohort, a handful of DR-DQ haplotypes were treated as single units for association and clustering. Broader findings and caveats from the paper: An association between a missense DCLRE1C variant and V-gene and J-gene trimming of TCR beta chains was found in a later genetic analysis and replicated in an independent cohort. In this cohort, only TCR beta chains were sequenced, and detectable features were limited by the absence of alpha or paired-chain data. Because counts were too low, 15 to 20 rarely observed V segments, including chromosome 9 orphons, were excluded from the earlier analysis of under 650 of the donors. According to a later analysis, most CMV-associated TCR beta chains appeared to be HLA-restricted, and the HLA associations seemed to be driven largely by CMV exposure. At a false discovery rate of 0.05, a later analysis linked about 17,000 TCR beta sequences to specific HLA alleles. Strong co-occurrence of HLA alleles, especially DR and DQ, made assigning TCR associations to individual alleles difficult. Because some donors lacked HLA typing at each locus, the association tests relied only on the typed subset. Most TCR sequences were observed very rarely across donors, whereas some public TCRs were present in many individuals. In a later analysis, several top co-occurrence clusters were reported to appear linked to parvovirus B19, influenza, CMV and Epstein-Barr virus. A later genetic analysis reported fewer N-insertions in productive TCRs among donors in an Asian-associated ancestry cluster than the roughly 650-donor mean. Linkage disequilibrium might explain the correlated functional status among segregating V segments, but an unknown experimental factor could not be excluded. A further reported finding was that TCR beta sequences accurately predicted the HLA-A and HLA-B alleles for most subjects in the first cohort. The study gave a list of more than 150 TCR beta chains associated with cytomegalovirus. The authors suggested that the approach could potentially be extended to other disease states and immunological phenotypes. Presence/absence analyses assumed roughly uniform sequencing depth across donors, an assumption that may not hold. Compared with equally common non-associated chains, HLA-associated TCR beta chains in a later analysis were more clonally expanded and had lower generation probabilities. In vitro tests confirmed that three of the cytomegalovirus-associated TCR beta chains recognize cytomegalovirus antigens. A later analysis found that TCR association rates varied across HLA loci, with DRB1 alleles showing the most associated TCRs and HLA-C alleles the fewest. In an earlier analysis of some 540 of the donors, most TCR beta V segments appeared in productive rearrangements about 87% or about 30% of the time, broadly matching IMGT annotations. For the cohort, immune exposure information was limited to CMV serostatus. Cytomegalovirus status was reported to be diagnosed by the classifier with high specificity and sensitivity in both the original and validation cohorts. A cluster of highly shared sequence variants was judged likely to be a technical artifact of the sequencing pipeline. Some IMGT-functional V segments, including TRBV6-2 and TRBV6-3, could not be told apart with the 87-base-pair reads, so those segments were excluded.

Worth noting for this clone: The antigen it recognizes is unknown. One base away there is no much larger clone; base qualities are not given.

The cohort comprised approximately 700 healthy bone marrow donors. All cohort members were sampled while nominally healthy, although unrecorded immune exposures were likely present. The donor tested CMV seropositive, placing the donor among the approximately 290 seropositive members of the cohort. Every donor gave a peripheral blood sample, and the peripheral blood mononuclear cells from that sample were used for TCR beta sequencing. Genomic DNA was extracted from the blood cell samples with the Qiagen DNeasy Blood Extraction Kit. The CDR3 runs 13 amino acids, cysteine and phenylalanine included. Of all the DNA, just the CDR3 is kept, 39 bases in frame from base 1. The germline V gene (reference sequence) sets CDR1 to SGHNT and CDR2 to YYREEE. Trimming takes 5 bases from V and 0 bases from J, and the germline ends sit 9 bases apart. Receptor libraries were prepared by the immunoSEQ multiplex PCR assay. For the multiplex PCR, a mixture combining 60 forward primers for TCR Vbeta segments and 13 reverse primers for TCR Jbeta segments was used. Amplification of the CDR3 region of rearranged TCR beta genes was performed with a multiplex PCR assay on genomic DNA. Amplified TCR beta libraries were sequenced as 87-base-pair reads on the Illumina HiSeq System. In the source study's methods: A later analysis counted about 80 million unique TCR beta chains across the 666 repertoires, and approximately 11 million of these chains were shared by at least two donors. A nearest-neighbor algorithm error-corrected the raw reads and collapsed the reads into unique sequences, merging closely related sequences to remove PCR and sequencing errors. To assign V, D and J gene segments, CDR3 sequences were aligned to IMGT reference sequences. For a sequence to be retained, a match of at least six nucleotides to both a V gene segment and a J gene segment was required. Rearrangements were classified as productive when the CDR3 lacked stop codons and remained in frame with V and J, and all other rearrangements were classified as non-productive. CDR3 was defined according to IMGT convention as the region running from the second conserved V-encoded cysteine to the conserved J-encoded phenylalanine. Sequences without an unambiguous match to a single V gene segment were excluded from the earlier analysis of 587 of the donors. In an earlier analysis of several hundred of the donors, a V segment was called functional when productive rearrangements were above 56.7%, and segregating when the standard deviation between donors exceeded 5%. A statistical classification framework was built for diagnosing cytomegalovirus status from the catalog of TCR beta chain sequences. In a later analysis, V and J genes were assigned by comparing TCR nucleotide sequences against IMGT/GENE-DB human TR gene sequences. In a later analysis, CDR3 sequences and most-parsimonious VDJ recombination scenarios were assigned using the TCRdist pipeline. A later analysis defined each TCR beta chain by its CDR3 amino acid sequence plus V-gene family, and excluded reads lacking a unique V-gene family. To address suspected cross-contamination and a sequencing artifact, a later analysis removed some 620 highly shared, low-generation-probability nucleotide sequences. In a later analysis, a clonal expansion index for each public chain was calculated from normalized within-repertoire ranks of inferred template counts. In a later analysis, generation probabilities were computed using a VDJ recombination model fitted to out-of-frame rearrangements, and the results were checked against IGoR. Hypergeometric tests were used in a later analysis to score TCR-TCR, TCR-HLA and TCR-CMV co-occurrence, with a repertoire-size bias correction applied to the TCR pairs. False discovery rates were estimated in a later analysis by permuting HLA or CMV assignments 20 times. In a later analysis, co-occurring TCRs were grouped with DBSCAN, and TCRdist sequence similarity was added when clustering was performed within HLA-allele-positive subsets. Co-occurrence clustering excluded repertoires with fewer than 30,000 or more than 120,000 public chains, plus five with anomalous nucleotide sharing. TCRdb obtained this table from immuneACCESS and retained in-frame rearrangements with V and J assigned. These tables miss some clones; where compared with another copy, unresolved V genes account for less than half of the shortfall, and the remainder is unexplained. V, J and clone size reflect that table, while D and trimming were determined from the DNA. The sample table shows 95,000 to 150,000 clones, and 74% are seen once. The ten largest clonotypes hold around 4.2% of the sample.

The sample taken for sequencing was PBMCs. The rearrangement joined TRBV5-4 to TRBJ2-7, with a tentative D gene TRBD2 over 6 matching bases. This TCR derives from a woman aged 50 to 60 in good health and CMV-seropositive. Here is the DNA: TGTGCCAGCAGGCGGGACCACTCCTACGAGCAGTACTTC. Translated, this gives CASRRDHSYEQYF.